These 16 T cell receptor beta chains were sequenced from one sample in a study of shared clonotypes between healthy human individuals. Method: immunoSEQ multiplex PCR; TCRdb's copy keeps in-frame clones and lacks some. The data contain roughly 1.4 million clones, less than 99% of them singletons. The sample consisted of naive CD4+ T cells sorted from blood. Subset in this sample: CD45RA+ positively selected. The receptors were sampled from a man aged 25 to 40 in good health.

The chain links TRBV7-8 to TRBJ2-7; tentatively, D is TRBD2 (6 bases). Per germline, CDR1 SGHVS and CDR2 FQNEAQ. Trimming took off 2 bases at V and 5 bases at J, with 16 bases between the two ends. This CDR3 is 15 amino acids long. CDR3 sequence reads: CASSLFGGPADEQYF. The CDR3 nucleotides are TGTGCCAGCAGCTTATTCGGGGGTCCTGCGGACGAGCAGTACTTC.

V gene TRBV7-2 combines with J gene TRBJ2-7; tentatively, D is TRBD1 (5 bases). V was pared by 5 bases and J by 0 bases, with 14 bases between. Germline assignment: CDR1 SGHTA and CDR2 FQGNSA. This CDR3 is built from 15 residues. The chain's CDR3 is CASSEGRQYSYEQYF. The DNA for the CDR3 is TGTGCCAGCAGCGAAGGGCGACAGTACTCCTACGAGCAGTACTTC.

The chain links TRBV5-1 to TRBJ2-2; D is tentatively TRBD1 or TRBD2 (5 bases each). The CDR3 consists of 16 residues. Trimming took off 4 bases at V and 0 bases at J, with 13 bases between the two ends. From germline, CDR1 is SGHRS and CDR2 YFSETQ. CDR3 DNA: TGCGCCAGCAGCGGACCGGGACGTTCGAACACCGGGGAGCTGTTTTTT. Protein sequence: CASSGPGRSNTGELFF.

V and J are TRBV5-4 and TRBJ2-7; 9 nucleotides agree with TRBD1. From germline, CDR1 is SGHNT and CDR2 YYREEE (reference sequence). This CDR3 is 14 amino acids long. V lost 4 bases and J lost 0; bases outside the gene matches: 2. The CDR3 spells CASSGQGSSYEQYF. The CDR3 bases are TGTGCCAGCAGCGGACAGGGGAGCTCCTACGAGCAGTACTTC.

The rearrangement uses TRBV7-9 and TRBJ2-5; D unresolved. Germline V gene sequence: CDR1 SEHNR, CDR2 FQNEAQ (reference sequence). Trimming left V 5 bases short and J 1 base short, with 11 bases between. The CDR3 is made up of 14 amino acids. The CDR3 sequence: CASSEQLIQETQYF. The CDR3 bases are TGTGCCAGCAGCGAACAGCTAATCCAAGAGACCCAGTACTTC.

In this sample, this clone turned up once. The chain is built from TRBV11-2 and TRBJ2-2; weak D call: TRBD1 (6 bases). CDR1 is SGHAT and CDR2 is FQNNGV in the germline V gene. The CDR3 has 13 residues. Trimming stripped 5 bases from V and 6 bases from J, with 10 bases between. The CDR3 reads CASSPGGPGELFF. The CDR3 coding sequence is TGTGCCAGCAGCCCTGGGGGCCCCGGGGAGCTGTTTTTT.

The chain couples TRBV5-8 to TRBJ1-2; D possibly corresponds to TRBD1 (6 bases). V lost 0 bases, J lost 0 bases, and 15 bases lay in between. Germline values: CDR1 SGHTS, CDR2 YDEGEE. The CDR3 covers 17 residues. CDR3 residues: CASSLVGRGGPNYGYTF. The DNA for the CDR3 is TGTGCCAGCAGCTTGGTGGGCAGGGGAGGTCCTAACTATGGCTACACCTTC.

The rearrangement uses TRBV10-2 and TRBJ1-1, with TRBD1 as a possible D gene (6 bases). Germline CDR1 is WSHSY and CDR2 is SAAADI. This CDR3 has 13 amino acids. V was trimmed by 5 bases and J by 1 base, leaving 8 bases between them. The DNA of the CDR3 is TGCGCCAGCAGTCAGACAGGGAACACTGAAGCTTTCTTT. The encoded protein is CASSQTGNTEAFF.

The chain is built from TRBV5-1 and TRBJ2-1; 13 bases map to TRBD2. After removal of 6 bases from V and 1 base from J, the junction contained 7 bases not matched to a gene. Germline loops: CDR1 SGHRS, CDR2 YFSETQ. The CDR3 extends over 17 amino acids. The chain's CDR3 is CASTSGLAGVSYNEQFF. CDR3 in DNA: TGCGCCAGCACCTCCGGACTAGCGGGAGTATCCTACAATGAGCAGTTCTTC.

The CDR3 bases are TGTGCCAGCAGTGAAGTGGTGGTAGCGGGGACTTTTGAGCAGTTCTTC. It yields the protein CASSEVVVAGTFEQFF. This chain connects TRBV2 to TRBJ2-1, with 8 bases aligning to TRBD2. Trimming took 1 base from V and 9 from J; bases not matched to a gene: 11. Germline V gene lookup returns CDR1 SNHLY and CDR2 FYNNEI. This CDR3 has 16 residues.

The rearrangement uses TRBV19 and TRBJ1-5; D unresolved. CDR3 size: 15 residues. Trimming shortened V by 5 bases and J by 4 bases, and 15 bases separated the two germline ends. Germline V gene lookup returns CDR1 LNHDA and CDR2 SQIVND (reference sequence). The DNA for the CDR3 is TGTGCCAGTAGTCAAGGTCAGTTGAGGAATCAGCCCCAGCATTTT. Amino acid sequence: CASSQGQLRNQPQHF.

V and J are TRBV5-6 and TRBJ2-7; the match to TRBD2 covers 8 bases. The CDR3 has 15 residues. The germline V gene has CDR1 SGHDT and CDR2 YYEEEE. J was trimmed by 5 bases and V by 3 bases; bases with no gene match: 10. CDR3 in DNA: TGTGCCAGCAGCTCGCGGGGGGCGGGGAGCAACGAGCAGTACTTC. Translating it yields CASSSRGAGSNEQYF.

This clone has a single count. The chain combines TRBV28 with TRBJ2-3; D is perhaps TRBD2 (5 bases). Trimming took 5 bases from V and 2 from J, leaving 14 bases between them. The CDR3 length is 15 residues. CDR1 is MDHEN and CDR2 is SYDVKM in the germline V gene. For the CDR3, the DNA is TGTGCCAGCAGTCGCTCGGACCGGGACACAGATACGCAGTATTTT. Translated, it gives CASSRSDRDTDTQYF.

V usage is TRBV6-5 and J usage is TRBJ2-7, with D maybe TRBD1 (5 bases). Looked up from germline, CDR1 is MNHEY and CDR2 is SVGAGI. V was trimmed by 5 bases and J by 3 bases, leaving 11 bases between them. The CDR3 extends over 13 amino acids. CDR3 sequence (DNA): TGTGCCAGCAGTACGGACATAGGCTACGAGCAGTACTTC. Encoded protein: CASSTDIGYEQYF.

The chain joins TRBV5-1 to TRBJ1-5; possible D gene TRBD1, 6 bases. V was clipped by 8 bases and J by 0 bases, with 12 bases between them. The CDR3 has 14 residues. Germline V gives CDR1 SGHRS, CDR2 YFSETQ. The CDR3 region has the DNA TGCGCCAGAATCGACAGGATTAGCAATCAGCCCCAGCATTTT. It is translated as CARIDRISNQPQHF.

J is TRBJ2-3 and V is TRBV14; D gene uncertain. The CDR3 contains 17 residues. Germline V CDR1 and CDR2: SGHDN, FVKESK. V lost 0 bases, J lost 11 bases, and 24 bases lay in between. Written as DNA, the CDR3 is TGTGCCAGCAGCCAAGATTCCCGGACCCTCCCTCGAGATTGGCAGTATTTT. It yields the protein CASSQDSRTLPRDWQYF. Based on the CDR3 plus reference TRBV14 and TRBJ2-3, the full variable domain is EAGVTQFPSHSVIEKGQTVTLRCDPISGHDNLYWYRRVMGKEIKFLLHFVKESKQDESGMPNNRFLAERTGGTYSTLKVQPAELEDSGVYFCASSQDSRTLPRDWQYFGPGTRLTVL.